The following is a T cell receptor (beta chain) sequence with its context. The antigen is not known. 13 Jbeta primers and 60 Vbeta primers were used for the PCR. Method: immunoSEQ multiplex PCR; TCRdb's copy keeps in-frame clones and lacks some. The sample yields roughly 150,000 clones, about four fifths seen once. This record belongs to a study of cytomegalovirus exposure and HLA in healthy donors. Study details: Of 300 to 500 genotyped donors, roughly 80% grouped in the Caucasian-associated ancestry cluster. Broader study findings: A later analysis appeared to link common viral pathogens to several of the most significant clusters.

This CDR3 is built from 16 residues. Germline loops: CDR1 LGHNA, CDR2 YSLEER. V lost 1 base and J 1 base, leaving 14 bases between the germline ends. The sample was PBMCs. The TCR sequence derives from a girl aged 10 to 17 in good health and CMV-seropositive. The rearrangement uses TRBV4-3 and TRBJ2-7; D remains ambiguous. CDR3 nucleotide sequence: TGCGCCAGCAGCCAAGTCATGCAGGCCGATTCCTACGAGCAGTACTTC. Its protein product is CASSQVMQADSYEQYF.